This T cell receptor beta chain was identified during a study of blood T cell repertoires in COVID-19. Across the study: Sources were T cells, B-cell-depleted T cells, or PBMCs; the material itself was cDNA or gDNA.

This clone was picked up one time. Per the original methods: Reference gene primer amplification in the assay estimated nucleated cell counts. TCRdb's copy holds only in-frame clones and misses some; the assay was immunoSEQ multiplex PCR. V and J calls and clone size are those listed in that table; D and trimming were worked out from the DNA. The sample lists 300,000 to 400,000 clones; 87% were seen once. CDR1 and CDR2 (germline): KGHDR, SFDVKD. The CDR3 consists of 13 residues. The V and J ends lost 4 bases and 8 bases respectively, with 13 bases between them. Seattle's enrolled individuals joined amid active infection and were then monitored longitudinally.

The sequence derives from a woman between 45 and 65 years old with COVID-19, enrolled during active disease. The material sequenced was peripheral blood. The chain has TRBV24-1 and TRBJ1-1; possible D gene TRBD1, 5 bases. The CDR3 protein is CATSENQGREAFF. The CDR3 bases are TGTGCCACCAGTGAGAATCAGGGTAGGGAAGCTTTCTTT.